One and the same sample provided the 2 T cell receptor beta chains below, sequenced in a study of T cells in Graves' hyperthyroidism and ophthalmopathy. Template material for amplifying TCR beta CDR3 regions consisted of RNA transcripts. A first-round RT-PCR of the TCR CDR3 used the HTBI primer set. Via MiXCR, TCRdb re-called the multiplex PCR reads, giving one row per CDR3 protein. The table shows approximately 430,000 distinct CDR3 sequences, with less than 20% occurring only once. The sample taken for sequencing was blood. These receptors originate from a woman under 30 with Graves' hyperthyroidism.

The chain recombines TRBV6-1 with TRBJ2-2; 9 bases map to TRBD1. Germline CDR1 MNHNS, CDR2 SASEGT. The CDR3 loop spans 14 amino acids. V lost 10 bases and J lost 3; bases outside the gene matches: 6. CDR3 nucleotide sequence: TGTGCCACTGCCGACAGGGGGGACACCGGGGAGCTGTTTTTT. This translates into CATADRGDTGELFF.

This clonotype was seen many times. The V and J genes are TRBV7-3 and TRBJ2-1; D gene unclear. The CDR3 is made up of 14 amino acids. Between the trimmed V and J ends, which lost 2 bases and 12 bases, there was a span of 17 bases. Germline values: CDR1 SGHTA, CDR2 FQGTGA. The CDR3 DNA reads as TGTGCCAGCAGCTTAGACTCGACCCCTGAAGGGCAGTTCTTC. This gives the protein CASSLDSTPEGQFF.